The source of this T cell receptor (beta chain) is a study of blood T cell repertoires in COVID-19. Study information: The analysed material was cDNA or gDNA that came from T cells, B-cell-depleted T cells, or PBMCs.

Assay: immunoSEQ multiplex PCR; the TCRdb copy retains only in-frame clones and omits some. The sample holds tens of thousands of clones, approximately 92% seen once. The receptor's source is a woman aged 45 to 65 with active COVID-19. Sequencing was carried out using peripheral blood.

The chain's CDR3 is CASSLGGAIRYEQYF. Here the CDR3 DNA reads TGTGCCAGCAGCTTAGGCGGAGCGATCCGCTACGAGCAGTACTTC. The chain joins TRBV7-2 to TRBJ2-7; D remains ambiguous. In germline, CDR1 is SGHTA, CDR2 FQGNSA. The germline V and J ends were trimmed by 1 base and 3 bases, with 13 bases remaining between them. The CDR3 contains 15 residues.